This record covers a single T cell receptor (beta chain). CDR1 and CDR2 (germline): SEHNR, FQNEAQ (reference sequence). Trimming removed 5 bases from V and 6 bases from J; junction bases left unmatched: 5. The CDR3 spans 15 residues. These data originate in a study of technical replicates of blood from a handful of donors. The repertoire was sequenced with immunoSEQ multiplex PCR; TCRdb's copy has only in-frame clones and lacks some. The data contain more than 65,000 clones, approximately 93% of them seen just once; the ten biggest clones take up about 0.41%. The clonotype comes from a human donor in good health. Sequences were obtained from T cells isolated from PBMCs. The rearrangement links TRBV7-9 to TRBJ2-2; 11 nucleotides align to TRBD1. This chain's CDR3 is CASSQPGQGAGELFF. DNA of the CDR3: TGTGCCAGCAGCCAACCGGGACAGGGGGCCGGGGAGCTGTTTTTT. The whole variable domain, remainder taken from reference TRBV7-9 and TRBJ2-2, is DTGVSQNPRHKITKRGQNVTFRCDPISEHNRLYWYRQTLGQGPEFLTYFQNEAQLEKSRLLSDRFSAERPKGSFSTLEIQRTEQGDSAMYLCASSQPGQGAGELFFGEGSRLTVL.